What follows are 23 T cell receptor beta chains derived from one specimen sequenced in a study of STAT5B mutations in CD4+ large granular lymphocyte leukemia (dated by TCRdb to 2022 to 2024). The protocol used for the library was the immunoSEQ multiplex PCR assay. The table was pulled from immuneACCESS by TCRdb, which kept in-frame rearrangements only. Such tables lose some clones; where checked, under half of the loss comes from unresolved V genes, and the rest has no known cause. This sample holds tens of thousands of clones; roughly 75% were observed only once. Together, the top ten hold 3.1% of the sample. The source material was CD4+ T cells from blood buffy coats. These receptors were taken from a human donor in good health.

This chain connects TRBV7-2 to TRBJ2-3; 13 bases are shared with TRBD2. Germline V gene lookup returns CDR1 SGHTA and CDR2 FQGNSA. Trimming at V came to 4 bases and at J to 4 bases, leaving 5 bases not matched to a gene. The CDR3 runs to 16 residues. The CDR3 region is CASSSGLAGAADTQYF. The CDR3 DNA reads as TGTGCCAGCAGCTCAGGACTAGCGGGAGCCGCAGATACGCAGTATTTT.

This clone has only a few counts. The chain has TRBV7-2 and TRBJ2-7; either TRBD1 or TRBD2 may supply D (5 bases each). CDR1 SGHTA and CDR2 FQGNSA come from the germline V gene. The V and J ends lost 4 bases and 2 bases respectively, with 12 bases between them. This CDR3 contains 14 residues. CDR3 sequence reads: CASSSAGAAYEQYF. CDR3 nucleotide sequence: TGTGCCAGCAGCTCAGCCGGGGCAGCCTACGAGCAGTACTTC.

The sample holds a few counts of this clone. This sequence joins TRBV7-9 and TRBJ1-1, with 7 positions matching TRBD1. V lost 5 bases and J lost 4; bases outside the gene matches: 13. Germline loops: CDR1 SEHNR, CDR2 FQNEAQ (reference sequence). This CDR3 comprises 16 residues. The CDR3 DNA sequence: TGTGCCAGCAGCCAGAATCGGCAGGGGGTAGGCACTGAAGCTTTCTTT. Translated: CASSQNRQGVGTEAFF. Complete variable domain (other parts from reference TRBV7-9 and TRBJ1-1): DTGVSQNPRHKITKRGQNVTFRCDPISEHNRLYWYRQTLGQGPEFLTYFQNEAQLEKSRLLSDRFSAERPKGSFSTLEIQRTEQGDSAMYLCASSQNRQGVGTEAFFGQGTRLTVV.

The chain's CDR3 is CASSTLRRDDNYGYTF. Here the CDR3 DNA reads TGTGCCAGCAGTACCCTGAGGAGGGACGATAACTATGGCTACACCTTC. The chain has TRBV27 and TRBJ1-2; D is possibly TRBD1 (5 bases). With 5 bases removed from V and 1 base from J, the gap between germline ends came to 17 bases. The CDR3 has 16 amino acids. CDR1 and CDR2 (germline): MNHEY, SMNVEV (reference sequence).

The chain couples TRBV7-2 to TRBJ2-5, with 7 bases aligning to TRBD2. Germline CDR1 and CDR2: SGHTA and FQGNSA. The V gene end was trimmed by 2 bases and the J gene end by 8 bases; junction bases not matched to a gene: 14. CDR3 length: 16 amino acids. CDR3 protein: CASSLRREGYLGTQYF. DNA for the CDR3: TGTGCCAGCAGCTTAAGGAGGGAGGGCTACCTGGGCACCCAGTACTTC.

This clone was detected only once. The chain is built from TRBV4-2 and TRBJ1-4; 10 nucleotides match TRBD1. The germline CDR1 and CDR2 sequences are LGHNA and YNFKEQ. With 0 bases clipped from V and 6 bases from J, the junction kept 1 base outside the gene matches. This CDR3 is built from 15 residues. The CDR3 is CASSQDGTGDEKLFF. CDR3 DNA sequence: TGTGCCAGCAGCCAAGATGGGACAGGGGATGAAAAACTGTTTTTT.

The chain joins TRBV7-8 to TRBJ1-5, with a possible D match to TRBD1 (5 bases). V was shortened by 5 bases and J by 0 bases, with 26 bases between the two germline ends. CDR3 length: 20 amino acids. CDR1 and CDR2 (germline): SGHVS, FQNEAQ. The CDR3 spells CASSKRTGTVGTDSNQPQHF. The CDR3 DNA follows: TGTGCCAGCAGCAAGAGGACCGGGACTGTGGGAACCGATAGCAATCAGCCCCAGCATTTT.

The J gene is TRBJ2-2, the V gene TRBV2; the D gene is possibly TRBD2 (6 bases). Trimming pared 6 bases from V and 2 bases from J, leaving 13 bases between. The CDR3 extends over 15 amino acids. Per germline, CDR1 SNHLY and CDR2 FYNNEI. CDR3 sequence: CASSDVGSNTGELFF. In DNA, the CDR3 is TGTGCCAGCAGCGACGTCGGGAGCAACACCGGGGAGCTGTTTTTT.

This chain links TRBV18 with TRBJ1-1; D ambiguous. The CDR3 spans 15 residues. V gave up 2 bases and J gave up 1 base, with 11 bases separating them. Per the germline V gene, CDR1 is KGHSH and CDR2 is LQKENI. CDR3 sequence (DNA): TGTGCCAGCTCACCAAACAATGAACGGAACACTGAAGCTTTCTTT. Translating gives CASSPNNERNTEAFF. The full variable domain, in which reference TRBV18 and TRBJ1-1 provide the parts outside the CDR3, is NAGVMQNPRHLVRRRGQEARLRCSPMKGHSHVYWYRQLPEEGLKFMVYLQKENIIDESGMPKERFSAEFPKEGPSILRIQQVVRGDSAAYFCASSPNNERNTEAFFGQGTRLTVV.

The chain employs TRBV9 and TRBJ2-6; D unresolved. V lost 0 bases to trimming and J lost 0 bases, with 4 bases between them. There are 15 residues in the CDR3. Germline V lookup: CDR1 SGDLS, CDR2 YYNGEE. This CDR3 reads CASSVEGSGANVLTF. CDR3 sequence (DNA): TGTGCCAGCAGCGTAGAGGGCTCTGGGGCCAACGTCCTGACTTTC.

V is TRBV19 and J is TRBJ2-5; TRBD2 matches 9 bases. CDR3 size: 13 residues. The junction had 4 bases not matched to a gene; V was cut back by 6 bases and J by 5 bases. The germline V gene has CDR1 LNHDA and CDR2 SQIVND (reference sequence). This chain's CDR3 is CASSLLAGETQYF. For the CDR3, the DNA is TGTGCCAGTAGCCTTCTAGCGGGGGAGACCCAGTACTTC.

The chain joins TRBV6-1 to TRBJ2-7; the D gene is possibly TRBD1 (6 bases). The V end was cut by 2 bases, the J end by 2 bases, with 10 bases between. Germline V gives CDR1 MNHNS, CDR2 SASEGT. This CDR3 contains 14 residues. The CDR3 spells CASSEQDRTYEQYF. The CDR3 coding sequence is TGTGCCAGCAGTGAACAGGACAGAACCTACGAGCAGTACTTC.

The V call is TRBV6-5, the J call TRBJ1-2; 11 nucleotides agree with TRBD1. With V trimmed by 5 bases and J by 4 bases, 6 bases remained unmatched. Germline V gives CDR1 MNHEY, CDR2 SVGAGI. CDR3 length equals 15 residues. CDR3: CASSQTGTGGYGYTF. The CDR3, as DNA: TGTGCCAGCAGTCAAACCGGGACAGGGGGCTATGGCTACACCTTC.

This clone was seen more than once but under ten times. The genes are TRBV7-6 and TRBJ1-5; tentative D call: TRBD1 (6 bases). The V and J ends lost 4 bases and 0 bases respectively, with 16 bases between them. Germline V gives CDR1 SGHVS, CDR2 FNYEAQ. This CDR3 has 17 amino acids. CDR3 sequence (DNA): TGTGCCAGCAGCTCGATGGGAGGGGGGAGTAGCAATCAGCCCCAGCATTTT. Translated: CASSSMGGGSSNQPQHF.

The chain combines TRBV2 with TRBJ2-7; D is ambiguous. The CDR3 runs 15 residues. V was shortened by 8 bases and J by 4 bases, with 21 bases between the two germline ends. Germline V gene data show CDR1 as SNHLY and CDR2 as FYNNEI. The DNA for the CDR3 is TGTGCCAGCGAACCTCAGTGGCCAGGCCCGTACGAGCAGTACTTC. Amino acid sequence: CASEPQWPGPYEQYF.

V and J are TRBV7-6 and TRBJ2-3, with 10 bases matching TRBD2. The CDR3 runs to 17 residues. Germline lookup yields CDR1 SGHVS and CDR2 FNYEAQ. V was pared by 0 bases and J by 1 base, with 4 bases of the junction left unmatched. As DNA, the CDR3 is TGTGCCAGCAGCTTAGCTCTCCTAGCGGGAGGCACAGATACGCAGTATTTT. Encoded protein: CASSLALLAGGTDTQYF.

V usage is TRBV11-2 and J usage is TRBJ2-7, with 9 bases matching TRBD1. After removal of 5 bases from V and 4 bases from J, the junction contained 21 bases not matched to a gene. The CDR3 is made up of 19 amino acids. Germline V lookup: CDR1 SGHAT, CDR2 FQNNGV. CDR3 DNA sequence: TGTGCCAGCAGCCTCAACCCGGGACAGGGCAGCGGGCGGACTTACGAGCAGTACTTC. This encodes CASSLNPGQGSGRTYEQYF.

The V and J genes are TRBV6-5 and TRBJ2-7; 7 nucleotides line up with TRBD2. With 2 bases clipped from V and 3 bases from J, the junction kept 10 bases outside the gene matches. Per the germline V gene, CDR1 is MNHEY and CDR2 is SVGAGI. The CDR3 extends over 16 amino acids. The CDR3 DNA reads TGTGCCAGCAGTTACGGGGGGGACGTTTTCCTCTACGAGCAGTACTTC. Translating it yields CASSYGGDVFLYEQYF.

The V gene is TRBV10-1, the J gene TRBJ1-5; D is unresolved. The CDR3 extends over 19 amino acids. Trimming removed 4 bases from V and 3 bases from J, with 25 bases in between. Per the germline V gene, CDR1 is WNHNN and CDR2 is SYGVQD (reference sequence). The CDR3 is CASSGMIPQEFASNQPQHF. CDR3 sequence (DNA): TGCGCCAGCAGTGGAATGATACCACAAGAATTTGCTTCCAATCAGCCCCAGCATTTT.

The V and J genes are TRBV4-3 and TRBJ2-7; D is tentatively TRBD1 or TRBD2 (9 bases each). Germline values: CDR1 LGHNA, CDR2 YSLEER. This CDR3 has 17 residues. Trimming removed 4 bases at V and 7 bases at J, with 26 bases between. CDR3 in amino acids: CASSPKSGGTGRLEQYF. DNA of the CDR3: TGCGCCAGCAGCCCCAAGAGCGGGGGGACAGGGCGCCTGGAGCAGTACTTC.

The genes are TRBV4-1 and TRBJ1-2; D not certain. This CDR3 is built from 14 residues. The V end was cut by 6 bases, the J end by 0 bases, with 11 bases between. In germline, CDR1 is MGHRA, CDR2 YSYEKL. CDR3 nucleotide sequence: TGCGCCAGCAGAGGCAGCCTTGCTAACTATGGCTACACCTTC. The encoded protein is CASRGSLANYGYTF.

This clone appeared a few times. The chain links TRBV7-6 to TRBJ1-3; D uncertain. Trimming removed 4 bases at V and 3 bases at J, with 16 bases between. CDR1 is SGHVS, CDR2 FNYEAQ, per germline. This CDR3 region has 16 residues. The CDR3 DNA reads TGTGCCAGCAGCTCAGAAGTGAGCCTACGTGGAAACACCATATATTTT. Its protein is CASSSEVSLRGNTIYF.

The genes are TRBV4-2 and TRBJ2-1, with 12 bases that match TRBD2. The CDR3 loop spans 16 amino acids. Germline CDR1 LGHNA, CDR2 YNFKEQ. V dropped 1 base and J dropped 7; count of bases not matched to a gene: 5. The CDR3 bases are TGTGCCAGCAGCCAAGGACTAGCGGGAGTTGGTAATGAGCAGTTCTTC. This encodes CASSQGLAGVGNEQFF.